This T cell receptor beta chain was identified during a study of T cell repertoires in cytomegalovirus infection. Study-level background: CMV epitopes, recently identified HLA-C-restricted and well-studied HLA-B-restricted, were used.

The germline V and J ends were trimmed by 0 bases and 0 bases, with 5 bases remaining between them. CDR3 length: 14 amino acids. CDR1 is LNHNV, CDR2 YYDKDF, per germline (reference sequence). In its sample, this clonotype was seen a few times. Its antigen remains unknown. TCRdb analysed the reads with MiXCR anew, one entry per CDR3 protein. This repertoire shows fewer than 900,000 distinct CDR3 sequences, almost 30% found once; its top ten account for approximately 14%. The chain links TRBV15 to TRBJ1-1; D gene ambiguous. Specimen: cultured CD8+ T cells from PBMCs, collected from culture after CMV antigen stimulation. This TCR was sampled from a human donor in good health (CMV status not recorded). Some clones in this sample may be carry-over from other donors' samples. The CDR3 loop is CATSRERLNTEAFF. In DNA, the CDR3 is TGTGCCACCAGCAGAGAACGGCTGAACACTGAAGCTTTCTTT.